The following is a T cell receptor (beta chain) sequence with its context. Its antigen remains unidentified. Per-base qualities were not stored, and no clone one base away is much larger. This sample was included in a study of shared clonotypes between healthy human individuals (dated by TCRdb to the early 2020s). Context from the whole study: Two women and three men aged 18 to 49 years were included in the cohort. For each donor, CD4 naive and CD4 memory were each run on three plates, CD8 naive on two plates, and CD8 memory on one plate. Different laboratories and diverse techniques were used to prepare libraries and sequence TCR repertoires, to increase sequencing depth and limit assay-specific biases. Blood TCR repertoires of five healthy adults were deeply sequenced to estimate repertoire size and the extent of clonotype sharing between individuals. Leukapheresis yielded between about 0.9 and 9 billion PBMCs per donor. Points the paper makes about the study in general: Because the study included a small number of donors, the genetic and exposure-history diversity represented was limited. Sampling was restricted to blood, and TCR repertoires in tissue are likely to differ from TCR repertoires in blood. Pairwise subsampling indicated that sequencing depth was expected to affect the degree of clonotype sharing among donors. Estimated clonotype richness was generally larger for naive than for memory subsets. When a handful of donors were compared, the shared fraction of clonotypes was 5% to 6.5% for naive CD4, 3% to 4% for naive CD8, 2.3% for memory CD4, and around 0.4% for memory CD8. Higher generation probabilities were observed for clonotypes shared by all four sorted-subset donors than for non-shared clonotypes. Rarefaction of sorted-subset datasets indicated incomplete sequencing despite the large sequencing depth.

TCR CDR3 regions were amplified from genomic DNA by multiplex PCR using the deep immunoSEQ assay. Genomic DNA extracted from each cell subset was distributed evenly over all wells of several immunoSEQ 96-well plates, and each plate served as one replicate. For sorted subsets, 200 ng of genomic DNA, equivalent to 25,000 to 35,000 T cell genomes, went into each replicate PCR. Purified libraries were measured with a Qubit 3.0 fluorometer, size-checked on a Bioanalyzer 2100, and measured again with the KAPA Library Quantification kit. Each immunoSEQ 96-well plate was sequenced on its own single-read 150-cycle Illumina NextSeq 550 flow cell. Per the authors' processing: Because the immunoSEQ output included only junctional sequences and no quality scores, the filtering could not be the same as the filtering used for full-length reads. Sequences were annotated with PyIR, a Python wrapper for IgBLAST v1.9, and V/J genes and CDR3 were assigned using IMGT germline references. Any read was removed if the V/J assignment was weak (E-value above 1e-6), the CDR3 was missing, or the read contained stop codons, out-of-frame junctions, or ambiguous translated residues. A V3J clonotype was defined by an identical inferred V gene, J gene, and CDR3 amino acid sequence. Percentage overlap between repertoires was calculated by dividing the number of shared unique clonotypes by the size of the smaller repertoire. RTK rarefaction, the Chao1 estimator, and Recon v2.1 estimates of unobserved clonotypes were used to assess repertoire richness. For all TCRbeta clonotypes obtained by the gDNA method from a few donors, generation probabilities were computed with OLGA. TCRdb re-hosts the immuneACCESS table, in-frame sequences only. Its copies lack some clones; in the studies checked, an unresolved V gene accounts for under half of them, and the cause for the rest is not known. That table is the source of V, J and clone size, and D and trimming were worked out from the DNA. For this sample the table gives about 660,000 clones, of which approximately 79% were detected only once. The ten largest clonotypes hold about 1.8% of the sample.

The donors were healthy, HIV-negative adults with no recently reported acute infections or vaccinations. Every donor was a Caucasian adult residing in Nashville, Tennessee, USA. CD4+ T cells were enriched by magnetic negative selection, after which naive cells were positively selected on CD45RA and the negative fraction was taken as the memory subset. Blood was obtained by leukapheresis, after which PBMCs were separated by Ficoll-Histopaque density gradient centrifugation and cryopreserved in liquid nitrogen vapor phase. Analytical flow cytometry was used to check the purity and quantity of each magnetically sorted T cell population. Genomic DNA was isolated from every sorted fraction and measured by UV absorbance on a Nanodrop 2000c. V is cut back by 4 bases and J by 3 bases, with 1 base in the junction unmatched. In the germline V gene, CDR1 corresponds to SGHRS and CDR2 to YFSETQ. Including cysteine and phenylalanine, the CDR3 has 13 amino acids. Of the read, only the CDR3 DNA is kept; its 39 bases are in frame from base 1.

The rearranged segments are TRBV5-1 and TRBJ2-1, with TRBD2 identical over 7 junction bases. Specimen: memory CD4+ T cells sorted from blood. The sample's cell subset or site label is to be understood as: CD45RA-negative fraction. This TCR was recovered from a woman aged 25 to 45 in good health. The bases are TGCGCCAGCAGCCGGGACTACTACAATGAGCAGTTCTTC. Translation gives CASSRDYYNEQFF.